The 8 T cell receptor beta chains listed next were all sequenced from one sample in a study of T cell repertoires in cytomegalovirus infection. In TCRdb, the reads were re-called with MiXCR into one record per CDR3 protein. The repertoire consists of around 490,000 distinct CDR3 sequences, with 26% occurring once and the leading ten covering over 10%. The material sequenced was PBMCs. These receptors were collected from a human donor in good health (CMV status not recorded). Some clones in this sample may be carry-over from other donors' samples.

The chain combines TRBV19 with TRBJ2-7, with a tentative D call TRBD2 (5 bases). Trimming shortened V by 5 bases and J by 0 bases, and 17 bases separated the two germline ends. The CDR3 extends over 16 amino acids. Germline CDR1 reads LNHDA; CDR2 reads SQIVND (reference sequence). CDR3 sequence: CASSSQDSALSYEQYV. Here the CDR3 DNA reads TGTGCCAGTAGTTCCCAGGACTCTGCCCTCTCCTACGAGCAGTACGTC.

The V call is TRBV12-3 or TRBV12-4, the J call TRBJ2-3; D is ambiguous. The CDR3 extends over 14 amino acids. Trimming stripped 7 bases from V and 0 bases from J, with 11 bases between. CDR3 loop: CASTKGKSTDTQYF. The CDR3 nucleotides are TGTGCCAGCACCAAAGGGAAGAGCACAGATACGCAGTATTTT.

V is TRBV4-3 and J is TRBJ2-2; 11 nucleotides line up with TRBD2. Germline CDR1 reads LGHNA; CDR2 reads YSLEER. The CDR3 loop spans 19 amino acids. Germline trimming cut 4 bases from V and 0 bases from J; bases unmatched to any gene: 10. For the CDR3, the DNA is TGCGCCAGCAGCCCGAAGGTGATAGCGGGAGGGGCGAACACCGGGGAGCTGTTTTTT. The encoded protein is CASSPKVIAGGANTGELFF.

The rearrangement links TRBV6-1 to TRBJ1-1; D unclear. V dropped 2 bases and J dropped 5 bases, with 9 bases sitting between them. Per germline, CDR1 MNHNS and CDR2 SASEGT. The length of the CDR3 is 13 residues. CDR3 DNA sequence: TGTGCCAGCAGTGAAATAGATTGGACTGAAGCTTTCTTT. It translates to CASSEIDWTEAFF.

Only a few counts were recorded for this clonotype. J is TRBJ2-7 and V is TRBV12-3 or TRBV12-4, with 10 nucleotides matching TRBD1. This CDR3 spans 16 amino acids. The V gene end was trimmed by 5 bases and the J gene end by 9 bases; junction bases not matched to a gene: 16. The CDR3 bases are TGTGCCAGCAGTCACGATCCGGGACAGGGGTTGTCGGTGCAGTACTTC. Translated: CASSHDPGQGLSVQYF.

This clonotype has only a few counts. The chain employs TRBV12-5 and TRBJ2-3, with D possibly being TRBD2 (6 bases). This CDR3 comprises 13 residues. V was pared by 1 base and J by 6 bases, with 8 bases between. The germline CDR1 and CDR2 sequences are LGHNT and FRNRAP. The CDR3 here is CASGLAGVDTQYF. CDR3 coding DNA: TGTGCTAGTGGTTTGGCGGGAGTTGATACGCAGTATTTT.

This clonotype was seen many times. V and J are TRBV7-2 and TRBJ2-7; TRBD2 might be the D (6 bases). V dropped 3 bases and J dropped 0 bases, with 12 bases sitting between them. CDR3 length: 15 amino acids. CDR1 is SGHTA and CDR2 is FQGNSA in the germline V gene. The CDR3 region has the DNA TGTGCCAGCAGCTTTATTCGGGGGAGCTCCTACGAGCAGTACTTC. This sequence encodes CASSFIRGSSYEQYF.

This clonotype was counted a few times. This chain uses TRBV7-2 with TRBJ2-1; TRBD2 matches 7 bases. The CDR3 sequence is 16 residues long. Germline CDR1 and CDR2: SGHTA and FQGNSA. Unmatched junction bases numbered 12, after V lost 5 bases and J lost 5 bases. The CDR3 spells CASSGRLRGNNNEQFF. CDR3 nucleotides: TGTGCCAGCAGCGGACGCTTGCGGGGGAACAACAATGAGCAGTTCTTC.